Sequencing of this TCR beta chain was carried out in a study of spatial heterogeneity in lung cancer. Stated time point: blood at routine non-recurrence follow-up after resection. Sequencing was performed on whole RNA extracted from tumor and nontumor lung tissue, or from frozen PBMC, and the material was left unsorted. TCRdb reprocessed the 5' RACE reads via MiXCR and lists one record per CDR3 protein. The sample has around 47,000 distinct CDR3 sequences, roughly 7% seen once; the top ten hold 35%. Study-wide findings and caveats: Blood contained ubiquitous expanded tumor TCRs more at resection than at follow-up.

This clonotype was seen more than once but under ten times. Antigen unknown. Germline assignment: CDR1 SGHRS and CDR2 YFSETQ. With V trimmed by 4 bases and J by 7 bases, 11 bases remained unmatched. The CDR3 spans 17 residues. The sequence was collected from a female donor with early-stage non-small cell lung cancer. This chain connects TRBV5-1 to TRBJ2-2, with TRBD1 identical over 12 bases. Sequences were derived from PBMCs, sampled at follow-up. CDR3: CASSTEPGQGAYGELFF. The CDR3, as DNA: TGCGCCAGCAGCACAGAACCGGGACAGGGGGCGTACGGGGAGCTGTTTTTT. The full variable domain, with the rest looked up from reference TRBV5-1 and TRBJ2-2, is KAGVTQTPRYLIKTRGQQVTLSCSPISGHRSVSWYQQTPGQGLQFLFEYFSETQRNKGNFPGRFSGRQFSNSRSEMNVSTLELGDSALYLCASSTEPGQGAYGELFFGEGSRLTVL.